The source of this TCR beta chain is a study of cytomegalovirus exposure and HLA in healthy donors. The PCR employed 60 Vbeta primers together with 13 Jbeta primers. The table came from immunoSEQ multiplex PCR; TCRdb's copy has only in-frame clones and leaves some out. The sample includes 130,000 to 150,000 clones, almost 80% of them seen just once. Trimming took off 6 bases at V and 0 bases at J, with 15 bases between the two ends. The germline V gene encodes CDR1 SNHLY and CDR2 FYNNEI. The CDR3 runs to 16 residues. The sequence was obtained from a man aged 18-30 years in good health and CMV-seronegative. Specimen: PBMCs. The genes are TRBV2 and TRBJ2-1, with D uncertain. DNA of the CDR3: TGTGCCAGCAGAAAGGCGCAGGCCAGCTCCTACAATGAGCAGTTCTTC. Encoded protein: CASRKAQASSYNEQFF.